This T cell receptor (beta chain) was obtained from a study of cytomegalovirus exposure and HLA in healthy donors (dated by TCRdb to the late 2010s). Background for the entire study: In an earlier analysis of about 560 of the donors, 250 to 300 Gb of sequence data and 117 million unique TCR beta sequences from about 190 million T cells were reported. Several DR-DQ haplotypes were handled as single units for association and clustering because linkage in the cohort was strong. Every repertoire in the discovery cohort had been generated on one and the same sequencing platform. The study aimed to test whether signatures of past pathogen exposure could be identified by cataloging public T cell receptors. Both class I and class II loci were covered by HLA typing, at four-digit resolution. An early release covering approximately 600 HLA-typed donors comprised approximately 300 gigabases of sequencing data and roughly 85 million unique TCR sequences. High-throughput TCR immunosequencing, statistical association of individual TCRs with disease status, and machine learning were combined to predict cytomegalovirus infection status. Across 300 to 400 genotyped donors of the cohort, an average of about 200,000 unique TCR beta nucleotide sequences per donor were sequenced, and 15% to 20% of those sequences were non-productive. Genome-wide SNP genotypes for about 55% of the roughly 670 donors were used in a later genetic analysis, which treated that subset as a discovery cohort. Besides the first cohort of 666 subjects, a separate validation cohort made up of 90 to 150 different subjects was used. Among the 398 genotyped donors, approximately 82% belonged to the genetic ancestry cluster associated with self-reported Caucasian donors. In an earlier analysis of 587 of the donors, high-throughput TCR beta sequencing was used to judge whether each TCR beta V gene segment behaved as functional or pseudogenic. Typing coverage differed by locus: A, B, C, DRB1 and DQB1 were typed in about 629-640 donors, DQA1 in about 550, DPA1 in approximately 610, and DPB1 in roughly 450. Donor age, sex, ethnicity and CMV serostatus were compiled together with the repertoire data. The study used immunosequencing to profile the T cell repertoires of approximately 630 subjects and linked those repertoires to cytomegalovirus serostatus. A later analysis re-analyzed previously published TCR beta repertoires from several hundred donors and added high-resolution HLA genotyping to study TCR occurrence patterns. Rather than drawing on any new phenotypic data, the later analysis identified candidate immune exposures from TCR beta sequences and the way those sequences occurred across donors.

A note on this clone: The antigen it binds to is not known. At one end, the junction sequence differs from germline, possibly due to a read error.

Library preparation was by the immunoSEQ multiplex PCR assay. For the multiplex PCR, a mixture combining 60 forward primers for TCR Vbeta segments and 13 reverse primers for TCR Jbeta segments was used. The CDR3 region of rearranged TCR beta genes was amplified from genomic DNA by a multiplex PCR assay. Amplified TCR beta libraries were sequenced as 87-base-pair reads on the Illumina HiSeq System. Per the original workflow: Across the 666 repertoires, a later analysis counted approximately 75 million unique TCR beta chains, around 11 million of which were shared by at least two donors. Raw reads were error-corrected and collapsed into unique sequences with a nearest-neighbor algorithm that merged closely related sequences to remove PCR and sequencing errors. To assign V, D and J gene segments, CDR3 sequences were aligned to IMGT reference sequences. For a sequence to be retained, at least a six-nucleotide match to both a V gene segment and a J gene segment was required. A rearrangement was called productive if the CDR3 had no stop codons and remained in frame with V and J, and every other rearrangement was called non-productive. Following IMGT convention, CDR3 was defined as the stretch from the second conserved V-encoded cysteine up to the conserved J-encoded phenylalanine. In an earlier analysis of more than 550 of the donors, sequences lacking an unambiguous match to a single V gene segment were excluded. In an earlier analysis of roughly 500 of the donors, V segments were called functional above 56.7% productive rearrangements and were called segregating when the between-donor standard deviation exceeded 5%. To diagnose cytomegalovirus status from the catalog of TCR beta chain sequences, a statistical classification framework was built. V and J gene assignment, in a later analysis, came from comparing TCR nucleotide sequences with IMGT/GENE-DB human TR gene sequences. In a later analysis, CDR3 sequences and most-parsimonious VDJ recombination scenarios were assigned using the TCRdist pipeline. In a later analysis, each TCR beta chain was defined by its CDR3 amino acid sequence together with its V-gene family, and reads without a unique V-gene family were excluded. As a way to deal with suspected cross-contamination and a sequencing artifact, a later analysis dropped under 600 nucleotide sequences that were highly shared and had low generation probability. A later analysis calculated a clonal expansion index for each public chain from normalized within-repertoire ranks of inferred template counts. In a later analysis, generation probabilities were computed with a VDJ recombination model fitted to out-of-frame rearrangements, and the resulting probabilities were checked against IGoR. In a later analysis, TCR-TCR, TCR-HLA and TCR-CMV co-occurrence was scored with hypergeometric tests, and a repertoire-size bias correction was applied to TCR pairs. In a later analysis, false discovery rates were estimated by permuting HLA or CMV assignments 20 times. In a later analysis, co-occurring TCRs were grouped with DBSCAN, and TCRdist sequence similarity was added when clustering was performed within HLA-allele-positive subsets. Repertoires with fewer than 30,000 or more than 120,000 public chains, plus five repertoires with anomalous nucleotide sharing, were excluded from co-occurrence clustering. The source is immuneACCESS, and TCRdb retained only in-frame sequences with V and J called. Part of the clones is not carried over; for the studies checked, unresolved V genes explain less than half of this, and the remainder is unexplained. D and trimming come from the DNA, and the V and J calls and clone size come from that table. In all, the sample holds 300,000 or so clones, and 70% to 90% of those were seen once. The ten largest clonotypes hold roughly 2% of the sample.

CDR1 and CDR2 (SSHAT, FNYEAQ) derive from the germline V gene (reference sequence). From cysteine to phenylalanine, the CDR3 is 17 amino acids long. Here the CDR3 DNA is all that survives: 51 bases in frame from base 1. Summary of the overall study and its limitations: In vitro tests confirmed that a few of the cytomegalovirus-associated TCR beta chains recognize cytomegalovirus antigens. A later analysis found that most CMV-associated TCR beta chains appeared HLA-restricted, with HLA associations seemingly driven largely by CMV exposure. The authors suggested that the approach could potentially be extended to other disease states and immunological phenotypes. V-gene and J-gene trimming of TCR beta chains was associated with a missense DCLRE1C variant in a later genetic analysis, and the association was replicated in an independent cohort. The classifier was reported to diagnose cytomegalovirus status with high specificity and sensitivity in both the original and validation cohorts. This cohort had only TCR beta chains sequenced, and the lack of alpha or paired-chain data limited which features could be detected. In an earlier analysis of 450 to 750 of the donors, most TCR beta V segments appeared in productive rearrangements about 90% or about 30% of the time, broadly matching IMGT annotations. Compared with the 666-donor mean, donors in an Asian-associated ancestry cluster had fewer N-insertions in productive TCRs, according to a later genetic analysis. The only immune exposure information available for the cohort was CMV serostatus. Some IMGT-functional V segments, including TRBV6-2 and TRBV6-3, could not be told apart with the 87-base-pair reads, so those segments were excluded. In a later analysis, more than 15,000 TCR beta sequences were associated with specific HLA alleles at a false discovery rate of 0.05. Strong co-occurrence of HLA alleles, especially DR and DQ, made assigning TCR associations to individual alleles difficult. Because HLA typing was missing for some donors at each locus, association tests included only the typed subset. The study listed approximately 150 TCR beta chains as associated with cytomegalovirus. Across donors, most TCR sequences were observed very rarely, whereas some public TCRs were present in many individuals. A further reported finding was that TCR beta sequences accurately predicted the HLA-A and HLA-B alleles for most subjects in the first cohort. In a later analysis, several top co-occurrence clusters were reported to appear linked to parvovirus B19, influenza, CMV and Epstein-Barr virus. Sequencing depth was assumed to be roughly uniform across donors in the presence/absence analyses, though that assumption may not hold. Correlated functional status among segregating V segments might be attributable to linkage disequilibrium, but an unknown experimental factor could not be ruled out. Because counts were too low, seventeen rarely observed V segments, including chromosome 9 orphons, were excluded from the earlier analysis of 587 of the donors. The sequencing pipeline was judged likely to have produced a cluster of highly shared sequence variants as a technical artifact. In a later analysis, HLA-associated TCR beta chains were found to be more clonally expanded and to have lower generation probabilities than equally common non-associated chains. In a later analysis, TCR association rates were found to vary across HLA loci, with the most associated TCRs seen for DRB1 alleles and the fewest for HLA-C alleles.

In total, around 600 healthy bone marrow donors made up the cohort. Cohort members were all nominally healthy when sampled, although unrecorded immune exposures were likely present. The donor was CMV seropositive and was included in the group of 250 to 350 seropositive cohort members. A peripheral blood sample was collected from each donor, and TCR beta sequencing was performed on peripheral blood mononuclear cells. Genomic DNA extraction from the blood cell samples was performed with the Qiagen DNeasy Blood Extraction Kit. The sequencing sample was made of PBMCs. This receptor was identified in a woman in her thirties or forties in good health and CMV-seropositive. This sequence uses TRBV7-7 and TRBJ2-1, with TRBD2 matching 7 junction bases. CDR3 region: CASSSWKEREWNNEQFF. The base sequence is TGTGCTAGCAGCTCGTGGAAGGAGCGGGAATGGAACAATGAGCAGTTCTTC. Extended through the reference TRBV7-7 and TRBJ2-1 proteins, this CDR3 yields the full variable domain: GAGVSQSPRYKVTKRGQDVTLRCDPISSHATLYWYQQALGQGPEFLTYFNYEAQPDKSGLPSDRFSAERPEGSISTLTIQRTEQRDSAMYRCASSSWKEREWNNEQFFGPGTRLTVL.